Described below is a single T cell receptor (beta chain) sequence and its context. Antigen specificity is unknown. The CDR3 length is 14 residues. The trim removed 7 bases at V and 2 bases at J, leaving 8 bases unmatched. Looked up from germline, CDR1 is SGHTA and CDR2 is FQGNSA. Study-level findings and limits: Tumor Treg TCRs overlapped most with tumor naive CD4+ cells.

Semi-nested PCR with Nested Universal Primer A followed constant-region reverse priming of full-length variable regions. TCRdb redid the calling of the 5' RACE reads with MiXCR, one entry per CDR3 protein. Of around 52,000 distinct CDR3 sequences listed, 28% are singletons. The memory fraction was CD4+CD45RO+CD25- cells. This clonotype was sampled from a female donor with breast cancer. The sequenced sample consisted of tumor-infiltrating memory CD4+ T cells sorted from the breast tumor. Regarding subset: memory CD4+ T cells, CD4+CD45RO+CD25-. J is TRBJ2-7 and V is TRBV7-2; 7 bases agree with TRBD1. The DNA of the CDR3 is TGTGCCAGCACCCCGGAGACAGGGCCCTACGAGCAGTACTTC. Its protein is CASTPETGPYEQYF.